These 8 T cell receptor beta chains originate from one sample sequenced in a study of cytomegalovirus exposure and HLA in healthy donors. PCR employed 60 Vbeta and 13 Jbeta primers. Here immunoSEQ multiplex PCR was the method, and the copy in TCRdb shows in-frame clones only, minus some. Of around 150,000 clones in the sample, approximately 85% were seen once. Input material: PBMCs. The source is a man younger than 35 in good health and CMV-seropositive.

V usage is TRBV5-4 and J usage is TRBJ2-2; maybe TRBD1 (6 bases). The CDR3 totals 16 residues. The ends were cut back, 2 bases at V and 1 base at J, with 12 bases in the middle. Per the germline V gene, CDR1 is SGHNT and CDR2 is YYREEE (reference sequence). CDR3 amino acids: CASSFSPDRNTGELFF. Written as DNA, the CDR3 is TGTGCCAGCAGCTTCTCCCCGGACAGGAACACCGGGGAGCTGTTTTTT.

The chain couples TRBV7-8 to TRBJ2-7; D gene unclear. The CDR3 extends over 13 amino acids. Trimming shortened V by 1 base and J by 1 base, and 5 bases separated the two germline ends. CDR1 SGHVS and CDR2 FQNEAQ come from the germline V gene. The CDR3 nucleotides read TGTGCCAGCAGCTTAGAATCTTCCTACGAGCAGTACTTC. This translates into CASSLESSYEQYF.

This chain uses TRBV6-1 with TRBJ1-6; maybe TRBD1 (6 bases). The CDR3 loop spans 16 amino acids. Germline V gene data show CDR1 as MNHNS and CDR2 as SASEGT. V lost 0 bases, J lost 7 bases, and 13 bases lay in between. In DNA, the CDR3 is TGTGCCAGCAGTGAAGCGACGACAGGCCTAAATTCACCCCTCCACTTT. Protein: CASSEATTGLNSPLHF.

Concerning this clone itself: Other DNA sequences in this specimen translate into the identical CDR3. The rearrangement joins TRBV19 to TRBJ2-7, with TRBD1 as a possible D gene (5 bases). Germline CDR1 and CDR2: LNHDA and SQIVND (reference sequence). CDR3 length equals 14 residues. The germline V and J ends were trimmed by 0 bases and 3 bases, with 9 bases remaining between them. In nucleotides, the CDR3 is TGTGCCAGTAGTATAGATTCGACAGTCTACGAGCAGTACTTC. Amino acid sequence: CASSIDSTVYEQYF.

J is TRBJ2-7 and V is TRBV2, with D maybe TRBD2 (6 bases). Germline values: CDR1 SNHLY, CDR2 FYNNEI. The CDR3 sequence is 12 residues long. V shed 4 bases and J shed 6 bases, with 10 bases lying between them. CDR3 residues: CASSVFGGEQYF. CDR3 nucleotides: TGTGCCAGCAGTGTTTTCGGGGGCGAGCAGTACTTC.

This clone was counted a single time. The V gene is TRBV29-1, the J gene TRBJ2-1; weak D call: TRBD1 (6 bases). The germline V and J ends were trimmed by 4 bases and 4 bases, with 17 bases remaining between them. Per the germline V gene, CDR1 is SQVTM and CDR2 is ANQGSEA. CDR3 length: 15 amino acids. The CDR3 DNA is TGCAGCGTTGGGGGTTTTGGACAGATATACAATGAGCAGTTCTTC. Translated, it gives CSVGGFGQIYNEQFF.

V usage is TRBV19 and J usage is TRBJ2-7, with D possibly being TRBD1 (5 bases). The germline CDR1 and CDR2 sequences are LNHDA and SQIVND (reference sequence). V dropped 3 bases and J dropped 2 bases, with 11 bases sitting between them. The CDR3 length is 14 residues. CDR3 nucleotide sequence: TGTGCCAGTAGTATGGGGCCCTGGGCCTACGAGCAGTACTTC. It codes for CASSMGPWAYEQYF.

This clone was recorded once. The chain's CDR3 is CASSLGGGGALDTQYF. CDR3 bases: TGCGCCAGCAGCTTGGGTGGCGGGGGGGCCCTGGATACGCAGTATTTT. This rearrangement joins TRBV5-1 to TRBJ2-3, with 9 bases identical to TRBD2. This CDR3 is 16 amino acids long. V shed 0 bases and J 6 bases; nucleotides not matched to a gene: 8. Germline loops: CDR1 SGHRS, CDR2 YFSETQ.